The clone carrying this T cell receptor beta chain has only one observation. The data were produced by immunoSEQ multiplex PCR, yet TCRdb's version contains in-frame clones alone and is incomplete. The sample contains over 85,000 clones, 94% of which appear only once. Losses at the gene ends were 4 bases for V and 5 bases for J; bases not matched to a gene: 14. Per germline, CDR1 PRHDT and CDR2 FYEKMQ (reference sequence). The CDR3 extends over 18 amino acids. The data were obtained in a study of siplizumab effects on memory and regulatory T cells. This TCR came from a human donor in good health. The V call is TRBV13, the J call TRBJ2-3; 11 nucleotides line up with TRBD2. The sequenced sample consisted of non-Treg CD4+ T cells sorted from blood. The CDR3, as DNA: TGTGCCAGCAGCTACCGTAGCGGGGGGGCCGGTGGTGAAGATACGCAGTATTTT. It encodes CASSYRSGGAGGEDTQYF. The full variable domain, its missing parts supplied by reference TRBV13 and TRBJ2-3, is AAGVIQSPRHLIKEKRETATLKCYPIPRHDTVYWYQQGPGQDPQFLISFYEKMQSDKGSIPDRFSAQQFSDYHSELNMSSLELGDSALYFCASSYRSGGAGGEDTQYFGPGTRLTVL.